This TCR beta chain is from a study of response to subunit inactivated influenza vaccine. Study results and limitations: A suggestion made by the authors is that each seasonal influenza vaccination recruits few new T cells.

Points on this clonotype: Its cognate antigen is unknown.

TCRdb reprocessed the RT-PCR reads via MiXCR and lists one record per CDR3 protein. The profile shows 500,000 to 650,000 distinct CDR3 sequences, about 7.6% of them singletons. In germline, CDR1 is SGHAT, CDR2 FQNNGV. The CDR3 length is 15 residues. V was pared by 1 base and J by 0 bases, with 9 bases between. The source of this sequence is a man in his fifties or sixties who received an inactivated influenza vaccine. The chain links TRBV11-2 to TRBJ2-5; no firm D call. The starting material was PBMCs from blood, obtained around 25 months after vaccination. The CDR3 loop reads CASSLGPRYQETQYF. The CDR3 DNA sequence: TGTGCCAGCAGCTTAGGGCCCCGTTACCAAGAGACCCAGTACTTC.